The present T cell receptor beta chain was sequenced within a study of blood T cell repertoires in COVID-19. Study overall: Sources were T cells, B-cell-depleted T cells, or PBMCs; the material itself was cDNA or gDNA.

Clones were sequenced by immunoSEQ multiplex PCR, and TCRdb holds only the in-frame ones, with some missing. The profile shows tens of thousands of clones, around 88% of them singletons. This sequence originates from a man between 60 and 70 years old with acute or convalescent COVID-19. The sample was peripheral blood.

Here the CDR3 reads CASSLGGTSDEQFF. Here the CDR3 DNA reads TGTGCCAGCAGCTTAGGTGGGACTAGCGATGAGCAGTTCTTC. This chain connects TRBV11-2 to TRBJ2-1; TRBD2 aligns across 10 bases. This CDR3 is 14 amino acids long. CDR1 and CDR2 (germline): SGHAT, FQNNGV. J was trimmed by 8 bases and V by 1 base; bases with no gene match: 2.